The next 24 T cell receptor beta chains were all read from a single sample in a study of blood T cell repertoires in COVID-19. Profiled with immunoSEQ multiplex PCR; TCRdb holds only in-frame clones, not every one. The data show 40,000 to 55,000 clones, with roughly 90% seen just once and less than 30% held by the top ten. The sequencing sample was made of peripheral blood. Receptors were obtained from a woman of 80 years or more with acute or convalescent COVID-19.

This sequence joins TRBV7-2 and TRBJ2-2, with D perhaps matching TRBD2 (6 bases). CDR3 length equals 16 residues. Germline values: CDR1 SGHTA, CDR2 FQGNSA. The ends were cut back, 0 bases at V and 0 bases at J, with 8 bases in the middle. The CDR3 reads CASSLAPGANTGELFF. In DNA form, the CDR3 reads TGTGCCAGCAGCTTAGCCCCGGGGGCGAACACCGGGGAGCTGTTTTTT.

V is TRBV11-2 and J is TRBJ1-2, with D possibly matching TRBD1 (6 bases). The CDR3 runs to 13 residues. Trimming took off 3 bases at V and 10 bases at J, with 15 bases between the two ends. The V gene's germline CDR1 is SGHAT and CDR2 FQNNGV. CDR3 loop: CASSLSQGIDYTF. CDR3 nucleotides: TGTGCCAGCAGCTTGTCACAGGGTATTGACTACACCTTC.

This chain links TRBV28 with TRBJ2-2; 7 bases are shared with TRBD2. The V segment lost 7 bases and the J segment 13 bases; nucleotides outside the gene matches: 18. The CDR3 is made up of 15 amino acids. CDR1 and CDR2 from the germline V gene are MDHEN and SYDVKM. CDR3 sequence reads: CASNGGGLRLGVLFF. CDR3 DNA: TGTGCCAGCAATGGGGGGGGTCTCCGTTTAGGAGTGCTGTTTTTT.

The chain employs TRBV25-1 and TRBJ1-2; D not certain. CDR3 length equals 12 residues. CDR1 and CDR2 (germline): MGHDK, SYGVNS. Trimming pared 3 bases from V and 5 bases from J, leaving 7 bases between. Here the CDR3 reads CASSEAEYGYTF. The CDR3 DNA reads TGTGCCAGCAGTGAGGCGGAGTATGGCTACACCTTC.

CDR3 bases: TGTGCCAGCAGCCGATCGACAGTATCGGATTCACCCCTCCACTTT. Its translation is CASSRSTVSDSPLHF. V and J are TRBV6-5 and TRBJ1-6, with a possible D match to TRBD1 (5 bases). The length of the CDR3 is 15 residues. Trimming shortened V by 6 bases and J by 8 bases, and 17 bases separated the two germline ends. The germline gives CDR1 MNHEY, CDR2 SVGAGI.

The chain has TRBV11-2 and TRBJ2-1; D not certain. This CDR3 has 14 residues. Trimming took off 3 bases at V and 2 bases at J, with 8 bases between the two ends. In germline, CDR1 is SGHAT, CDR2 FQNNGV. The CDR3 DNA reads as TGTGCCAGCAGCTTTGGCACCGCCTACAATGAGCAGTTCTTC. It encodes CASSFGTAYNEQFF.

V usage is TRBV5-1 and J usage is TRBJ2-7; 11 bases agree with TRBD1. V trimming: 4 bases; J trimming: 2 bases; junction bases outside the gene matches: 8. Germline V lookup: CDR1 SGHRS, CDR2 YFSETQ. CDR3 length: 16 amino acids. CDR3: CASSERTGGAPYEQYF. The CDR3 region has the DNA TGCGCCAGCAGCGAGCGGACAGGGGGCGCCCCCTACGAGCAGTACTTC.

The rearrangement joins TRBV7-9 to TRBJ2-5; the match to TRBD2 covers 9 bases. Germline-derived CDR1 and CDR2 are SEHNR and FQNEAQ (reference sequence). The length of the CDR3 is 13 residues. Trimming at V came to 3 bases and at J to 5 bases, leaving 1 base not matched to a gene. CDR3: CASSLLAGETQYF. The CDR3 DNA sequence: TGTGCCAGCAGCTTGCTAGCGGGGGAGACCCAGTACTTC.

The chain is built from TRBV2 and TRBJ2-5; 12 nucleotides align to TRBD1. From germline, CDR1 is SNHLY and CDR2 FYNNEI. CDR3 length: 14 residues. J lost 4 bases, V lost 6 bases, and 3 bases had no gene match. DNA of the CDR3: TGTGCCAGCAGCCGGGACAGGGGGCGAGAGACCCAGTACTTC. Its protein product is CASSRDRGRETQYF.

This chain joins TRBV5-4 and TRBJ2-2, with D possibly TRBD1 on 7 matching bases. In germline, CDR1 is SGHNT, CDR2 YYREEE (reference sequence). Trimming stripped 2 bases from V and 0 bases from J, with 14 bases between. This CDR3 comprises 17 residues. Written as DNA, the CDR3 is TGTGCCAGCAGCTTCGGCGGGACAGCTCCGAACACCGGGGAGCTGTTTTTT. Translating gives CASSFGGTAPNTGELFF.

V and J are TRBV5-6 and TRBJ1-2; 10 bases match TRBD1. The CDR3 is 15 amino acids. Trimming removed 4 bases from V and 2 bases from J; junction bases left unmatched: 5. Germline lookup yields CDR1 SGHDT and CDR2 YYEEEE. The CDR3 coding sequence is TGTGCCAGCAGCCCGGACAGGGGGATAAACTATGGCTACACCTTC. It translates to CASSPDRGINYGYTF.

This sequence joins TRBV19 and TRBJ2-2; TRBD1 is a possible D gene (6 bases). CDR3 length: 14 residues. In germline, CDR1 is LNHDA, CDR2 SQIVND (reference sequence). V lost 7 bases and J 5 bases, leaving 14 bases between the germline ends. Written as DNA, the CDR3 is TGTGCCAGTACTGTGGTACAGGGAACCGGGGAGCTGTTTTTT. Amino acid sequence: CASTVVQGTGELFF.

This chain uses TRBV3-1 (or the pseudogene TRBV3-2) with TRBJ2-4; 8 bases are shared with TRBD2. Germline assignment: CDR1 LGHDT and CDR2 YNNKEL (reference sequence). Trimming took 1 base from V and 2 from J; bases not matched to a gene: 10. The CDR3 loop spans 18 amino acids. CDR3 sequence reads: CASSQVPAGTRTKNIQYF. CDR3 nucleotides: TGTGCCAGCAGCCAAGTTCCCGCCGGGACTAGAACCAAAAACATTCAGTACTTC.

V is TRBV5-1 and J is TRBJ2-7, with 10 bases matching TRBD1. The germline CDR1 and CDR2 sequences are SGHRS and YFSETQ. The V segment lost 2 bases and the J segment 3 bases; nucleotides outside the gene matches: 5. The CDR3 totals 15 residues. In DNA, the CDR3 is TGCGCCAGCAGCTTCGGGGACAGGGGCGTCTACGAGCAGTACGTC. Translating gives CASSFGDRGVYEQYV.

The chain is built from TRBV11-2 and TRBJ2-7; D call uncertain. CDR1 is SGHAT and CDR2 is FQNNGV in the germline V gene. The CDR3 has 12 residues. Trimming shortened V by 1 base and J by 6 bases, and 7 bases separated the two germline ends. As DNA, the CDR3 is TGTGCCAGCAGCTTAGGTCCGGGCGAGCAGTACGTC. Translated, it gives CASSLGPGEQYV.

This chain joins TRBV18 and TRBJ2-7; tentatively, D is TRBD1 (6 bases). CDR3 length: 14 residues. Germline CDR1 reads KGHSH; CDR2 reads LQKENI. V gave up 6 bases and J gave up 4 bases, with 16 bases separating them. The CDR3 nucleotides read TGTGCCAGCTCCGTGGGGGCCATAGGTTACGAGCAGTACGTC. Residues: CASSVGAIGYEQYV.

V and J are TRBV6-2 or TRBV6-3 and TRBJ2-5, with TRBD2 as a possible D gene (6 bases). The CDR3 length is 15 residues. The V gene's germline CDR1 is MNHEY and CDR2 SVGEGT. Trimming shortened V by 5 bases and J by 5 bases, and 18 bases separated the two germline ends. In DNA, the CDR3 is TGTGCCAGCAGTGACCCCCGTCTAGCGAGGGAGACCCAGTACTTC. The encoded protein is CASSDPRLARETQYF.

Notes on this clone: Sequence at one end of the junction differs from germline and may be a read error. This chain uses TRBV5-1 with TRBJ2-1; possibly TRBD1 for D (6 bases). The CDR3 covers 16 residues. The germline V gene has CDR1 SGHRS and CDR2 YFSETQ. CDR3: CASSLDAGGSFNEQFF. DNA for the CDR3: TGCGCCAGCAGCTTGGACGCTGGGGGCTCCTTCAATGAGCAGTTCTTC.

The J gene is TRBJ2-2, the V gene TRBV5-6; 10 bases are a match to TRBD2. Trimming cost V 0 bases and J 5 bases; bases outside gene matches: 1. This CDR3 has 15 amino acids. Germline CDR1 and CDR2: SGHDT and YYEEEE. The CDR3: CASSLELAGTGELFF. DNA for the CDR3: TGTGCCAGCAGCTTGGAACTAGCGGGGACCGGGGAGCTGTTTTTT. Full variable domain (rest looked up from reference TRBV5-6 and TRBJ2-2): DAGVTQSPTHLIKTRGQQVTLRCSPKSGHDTVSWYQQALGQGPQFIFQYYEEEERQRGNFPDRFSGHQFPNYSSELNVNALLLGDSALYLCASSLELAGTGELFFGEGSRLTVL.

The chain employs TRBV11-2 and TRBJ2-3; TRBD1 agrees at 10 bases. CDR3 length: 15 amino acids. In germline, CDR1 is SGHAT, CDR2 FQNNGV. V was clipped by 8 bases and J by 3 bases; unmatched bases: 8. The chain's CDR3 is CASGRQGAGTDTQYF. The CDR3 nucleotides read TGTGCCAGCGGAAGACAGGGGGCTGGGACAGATACGCAGTATTTT.

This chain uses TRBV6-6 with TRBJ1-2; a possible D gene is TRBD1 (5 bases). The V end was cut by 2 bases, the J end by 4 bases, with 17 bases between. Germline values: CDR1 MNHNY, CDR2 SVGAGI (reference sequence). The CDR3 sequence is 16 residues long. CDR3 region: CASSYAGSGPSYGYTF. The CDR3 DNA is TGTGCCAGCAGTTACGCCGGGTCAGGGCCTTCCTATGGCTACACCTTC.

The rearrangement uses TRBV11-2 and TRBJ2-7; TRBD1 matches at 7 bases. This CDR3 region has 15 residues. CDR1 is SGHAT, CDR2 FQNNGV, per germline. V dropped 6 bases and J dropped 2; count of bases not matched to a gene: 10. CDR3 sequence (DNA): TGTGCCAGCAGTACACCACAGGGGTTTACCTACGAGCAGTACTTC. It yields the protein CASSTPQGFTYEQYF.

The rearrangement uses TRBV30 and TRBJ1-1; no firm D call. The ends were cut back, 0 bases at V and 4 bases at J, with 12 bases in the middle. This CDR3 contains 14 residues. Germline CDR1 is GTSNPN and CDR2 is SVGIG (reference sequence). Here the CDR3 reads CAWSVAGSGTEAFF. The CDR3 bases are TGTGCCTGGAGTGTAGCGGGGTCGGGCACTGAAGCTTTCTTT.

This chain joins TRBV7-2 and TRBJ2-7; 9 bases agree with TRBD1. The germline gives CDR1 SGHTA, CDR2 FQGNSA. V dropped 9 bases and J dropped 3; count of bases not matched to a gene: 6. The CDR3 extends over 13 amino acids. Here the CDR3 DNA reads TGTGCCAGTGCCCCGGGACAGGGCTACGAGCAGTACTTC. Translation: CASAPGQGYEQYF.